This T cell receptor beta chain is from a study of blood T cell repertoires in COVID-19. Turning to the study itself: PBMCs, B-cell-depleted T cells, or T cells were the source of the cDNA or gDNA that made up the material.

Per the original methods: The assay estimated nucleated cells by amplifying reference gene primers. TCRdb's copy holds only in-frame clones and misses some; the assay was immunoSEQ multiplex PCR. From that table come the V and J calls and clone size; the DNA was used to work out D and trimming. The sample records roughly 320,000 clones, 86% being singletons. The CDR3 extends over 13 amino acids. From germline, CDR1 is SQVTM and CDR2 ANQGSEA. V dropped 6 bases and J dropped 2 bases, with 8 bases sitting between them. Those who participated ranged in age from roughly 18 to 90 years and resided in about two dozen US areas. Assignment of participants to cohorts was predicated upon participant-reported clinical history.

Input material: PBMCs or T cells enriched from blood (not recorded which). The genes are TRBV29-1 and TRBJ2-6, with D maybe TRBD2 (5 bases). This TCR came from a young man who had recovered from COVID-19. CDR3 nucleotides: TGCAGCGTCCCACTAGCTGGGGCCAACGTCCTGACTTTC. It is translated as CSVPLAGANVLTF.